In this sample, the clone carrying this TCR beta chain turned up a few times. What it binds is not known. These data are taken from a study of cytomegalovirus exposure and HLA in healthy donors. Study-wide findings and caveats: The CMV antigen specificity of three CMV-associated chains was confirmed through in vitro analysis. Donors belonging to an Asian-associated ancestry cluster reportedly showed fewer N-insertions in productive TCRs than the roughly 670-donor mean, according to what a later analysis found.

Vbeta (60) and Jbeta (13) primers were used in the PCR. Libraries were prepared by immunoSEQ multiplex PCR; TCRdb keeps only in-frame clonotypes and omits some of them. The sample shows 180,000 or so clones, roughly 74% of them seen only once. Trimming took 6 bases from V and 10 from J, leaving 13 bases between them. This CDR3 contains 12 residues. Germline-derived CDR1 and CDR2 are MDHEN and SYDVKM. Specimen: PBMCs. The rearrangement uses TRBV28 and TRBJ2-1; TRBD2 might be the D (5 bases). The sequence was obtained from a female donor in good health and CMV-seronegative. CDR3: CASSQLVREQFF. For the CDR3, the DNA is TGTGCCAGCAGCCAACTAGTCCGGGAGCAGTTCTTC.